This TCR beta chain was identified in a study of post-analysis software for immune sequencing data. Study results and limitations: Normalized Chao1 diversity was significantly lower in multiple sclerosis patients than in controls. Elevated frequency relative to controls characterized about 5 TRBV segments in patients, TRBV5-6, TRBV5-1 and TRBV20-1 among them. Batch-mates among the samples co-clustered strongly by F measure.

Concerning this clonotype: Its antigen is not known.

cDNA libraries of TCR beta carried unique molecular identifiers. Out of 1 to 10 million T cells, about 460,000 cDNA molecules were generated. TCRdb re-called the PCR reads through MiXCR, storing one row per CDR3 protein. The sample comprises approximately 360,000 distinct CDR3 sequences, roughly 30% of which are singletons, and around an eighth rests with the top ten. V was pared by 5 bases and J by 4 bases, with 14 bases of the junction left unmatched. The germline CDR1 and CDR2 sequences are SGHTA and FQGNSA. The CDR3 is 18 amino acids. This chain links TRBV7-2 with TRBJ2-1; TRBD1 matches 10 bases. The clonotype originates from a girl aged 10 to 17 with multiple sclerosis. Sample: blood. The CDR3 region is CASSRSRQGARGYNEQFF. CDR3 coding DNA: TGTGCCAGCAGCCGCTCTAGACAGGGGGCTCGGGGGTACAATGAGCAGTTCTTC.